This T cell receptor (beta chain) comes out of a study of CD8 T cells in Susac syndrome. The CDR3 is made up of 18 amino acids. The V segment lost 2 bases and the J segment 3 bases; nucleotides outside the gene matches: 9. Per germline, CDR1 SGHTA and CDR2 FQGNSA. Random hexamers were used to reverse transcribe roughly 0.5 to 1 ug of RNA. TCRdb processed the immunoSEQ multiplex PCR reads anew with MiXCR; each CDR3 protein has one entry. In the table there are 150,000 to 200,000 distinct CDR3 sequences, 93% of which are singletons. The chain uses TRBV7-2 and TRBJ2-2; 10 bases map to TRBD2. Material for sequencing was CD4+ T cells from PBMCs. The TCR was taken from a human donor in good health. CDR3 amino acids: CASSLKLAGLPDTGELFF. CDR3 coding DNA: TGTGCCAGCAGCTTAAAACTAGCGGGACTTCCGGACACCGGGGAGCTGTTTTTT.